Listed here is a single TCR beta chain. Its cognate antigen is unknown. From germline, CDR1 is LNHDA and CDR2 SQIVND (reference sequence). CDR3 length equals 15 residues. Trimming removed 7 bases from V and 0 bases from J, with 15 bases in between. The data originate from a study of T cell responses to AZD1222 COVID-19 vaccine. Study-wide results and caveats: Most donors were white British, females outnumbered males, and clonal diversity was possibly underestimated. Reports indicate that nearly half of spike-specific TCRs are directed at unmutated variant regions.

Second-dose timings of about 4 or about 12 weeks were pooled. This table comes from immunoSEQ multiplex PCR, and its TCRdb copy is limited to in-frame clones, with some not included. The sample carries 70,000 to 95,000 clones, roughly nine tenths recorded once. The chain combines TRBV19 with TRBJ1-1; D not resolved. The sequence came from an adult who received the AZD1222 COVID-19 vaccine. The input for sequencing was peripheral blood, taken 28 days after the second AZD1222 dose. Here the CDR3 reads CASTTRLTLNTEAFF. The CDR3 region has the DNA TGTGCCAGTACAACACGGCTGACTTTGAACACTGAAGCTTTCTTT.